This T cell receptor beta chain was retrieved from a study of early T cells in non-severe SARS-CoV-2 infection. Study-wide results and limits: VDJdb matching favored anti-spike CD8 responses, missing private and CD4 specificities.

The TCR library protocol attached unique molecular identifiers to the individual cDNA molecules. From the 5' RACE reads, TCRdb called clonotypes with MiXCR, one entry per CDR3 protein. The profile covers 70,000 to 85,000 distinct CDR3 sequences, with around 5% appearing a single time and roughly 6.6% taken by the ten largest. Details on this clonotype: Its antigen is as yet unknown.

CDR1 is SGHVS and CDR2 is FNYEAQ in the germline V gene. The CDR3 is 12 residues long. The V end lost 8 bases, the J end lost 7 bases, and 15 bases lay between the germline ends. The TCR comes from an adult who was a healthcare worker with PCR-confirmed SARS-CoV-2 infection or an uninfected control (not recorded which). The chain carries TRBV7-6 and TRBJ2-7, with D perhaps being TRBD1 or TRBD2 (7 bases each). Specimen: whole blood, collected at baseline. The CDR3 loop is CASLGTAGEQYF. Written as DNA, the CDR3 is TGTGCCAGCCTTGGGACAGCGGGAGAGCAGTACTTC.